One and the same sample provided the 5 T cell receptor beta chains below, sequenced in a study of CXCR3-negative and CXCR3-positive naive CD8 T cells. Findings and limits, study-wide: Relative to CXCR3-negative naive cells, CXCR3-positive naive cells had more hydrophobic TRB CDR3s.

The antigens for these receptors are not known. cDNA libraries for TRB were generated by 5' RACE incorporating UMI labels. TCRdb reprocessed the 5' RACE reads, with one entry per CDR3 protein and no DNA. This sample's clone table lists some 85,000 distinct CDR3 sequences. Material: naive CXCR3+ CD8+ T cells from blood. Subset indicated: CD45RO-CCR7+CD27+CD95- naive CD8+ T cells expressing CXCR3 (TNR3+). The receptors were sampled from a human donor in good health. Some clones in this sample may be carry-over from other donors' samples.

The V and J genes are TRBV7-6 and TRBJ2-7; TCRdb calls TRBD1, which cannot be checked without DNA. Looked up from germline, CDR1 is SGHVS and CDR2 is FNYEAQ. CDR3 length: 13 residues. The CDR3 region is CASSPTGGYEQYF.

This sequence joins TRBV21-1 and TRBJ2-1; lacking DNA, the TRBD1 call made by TCRdb goes unchecked. TRBV21-1 is annotated as a pseudogene. The CDR3 loop spans 18 amino acids. CDR3: CASTHRRQGPLKYNGQFF.

The chain joins TRBV29-1 to TRBJ1-1; TCRdb designates TRBD1, a call that cannot be tested without DNA. The CDR3 spans 11 residues. CDR1 and CDR2 (germline): SQVTM, ANQGSEA. The CDR3 reads CSVRGPTEAFF.

The chain employs TRBV19 and TRBJ2-3; as DNA is missing, the TRBD1 call by TCRdb cannot be tested. Germline V gives CDR1 LNHDA, CDR2 SQIVND (reference sequence). The CDR3 runs to 14 residues. CDR3 residues: CASSLSRTTDTQYF. Variable domain in full (rest from reference TRBV19 and TRBJ2-3): DGGITQSPKYLFRKEGQNVTLSCEQNLNHDAMYWYRQDPGQGLRLIYYSQIVNDFQKGDIAEGYSVSREKKESFPLTVTSAQKNPTAFYLCASSLSRTTDTQYFGPGTRLTVL.

V is TRBV29-1 and J is TRBJ2-7; TCRdb proposes TRBD1, but this gene call is untestable without DNA. CDR1 and CDR2 from the germline V gene are SQVTM and ANQGSEA. The CDR3 covers 13 residues. CDR3 sequence reads: CSAAGTDPYEQYF.